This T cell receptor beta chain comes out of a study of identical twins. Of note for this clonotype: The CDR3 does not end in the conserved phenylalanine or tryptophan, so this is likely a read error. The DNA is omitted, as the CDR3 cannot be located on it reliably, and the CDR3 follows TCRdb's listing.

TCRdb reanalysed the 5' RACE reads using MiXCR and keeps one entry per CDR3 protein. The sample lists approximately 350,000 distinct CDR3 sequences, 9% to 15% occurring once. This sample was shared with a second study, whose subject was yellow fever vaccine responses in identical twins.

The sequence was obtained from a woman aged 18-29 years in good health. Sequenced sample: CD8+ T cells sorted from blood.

The CDR3 loop reads CAMSPRPHFWELLC. The J gene is TRBJ2-2, the V gene TRBV5-8; TRBD1, as called in the table, went unchecked against the DNA. Ends included, the CDR3 has 14 residues. Germline-derived CDR1 and CDR2 are SGHTS and YDEGEE.